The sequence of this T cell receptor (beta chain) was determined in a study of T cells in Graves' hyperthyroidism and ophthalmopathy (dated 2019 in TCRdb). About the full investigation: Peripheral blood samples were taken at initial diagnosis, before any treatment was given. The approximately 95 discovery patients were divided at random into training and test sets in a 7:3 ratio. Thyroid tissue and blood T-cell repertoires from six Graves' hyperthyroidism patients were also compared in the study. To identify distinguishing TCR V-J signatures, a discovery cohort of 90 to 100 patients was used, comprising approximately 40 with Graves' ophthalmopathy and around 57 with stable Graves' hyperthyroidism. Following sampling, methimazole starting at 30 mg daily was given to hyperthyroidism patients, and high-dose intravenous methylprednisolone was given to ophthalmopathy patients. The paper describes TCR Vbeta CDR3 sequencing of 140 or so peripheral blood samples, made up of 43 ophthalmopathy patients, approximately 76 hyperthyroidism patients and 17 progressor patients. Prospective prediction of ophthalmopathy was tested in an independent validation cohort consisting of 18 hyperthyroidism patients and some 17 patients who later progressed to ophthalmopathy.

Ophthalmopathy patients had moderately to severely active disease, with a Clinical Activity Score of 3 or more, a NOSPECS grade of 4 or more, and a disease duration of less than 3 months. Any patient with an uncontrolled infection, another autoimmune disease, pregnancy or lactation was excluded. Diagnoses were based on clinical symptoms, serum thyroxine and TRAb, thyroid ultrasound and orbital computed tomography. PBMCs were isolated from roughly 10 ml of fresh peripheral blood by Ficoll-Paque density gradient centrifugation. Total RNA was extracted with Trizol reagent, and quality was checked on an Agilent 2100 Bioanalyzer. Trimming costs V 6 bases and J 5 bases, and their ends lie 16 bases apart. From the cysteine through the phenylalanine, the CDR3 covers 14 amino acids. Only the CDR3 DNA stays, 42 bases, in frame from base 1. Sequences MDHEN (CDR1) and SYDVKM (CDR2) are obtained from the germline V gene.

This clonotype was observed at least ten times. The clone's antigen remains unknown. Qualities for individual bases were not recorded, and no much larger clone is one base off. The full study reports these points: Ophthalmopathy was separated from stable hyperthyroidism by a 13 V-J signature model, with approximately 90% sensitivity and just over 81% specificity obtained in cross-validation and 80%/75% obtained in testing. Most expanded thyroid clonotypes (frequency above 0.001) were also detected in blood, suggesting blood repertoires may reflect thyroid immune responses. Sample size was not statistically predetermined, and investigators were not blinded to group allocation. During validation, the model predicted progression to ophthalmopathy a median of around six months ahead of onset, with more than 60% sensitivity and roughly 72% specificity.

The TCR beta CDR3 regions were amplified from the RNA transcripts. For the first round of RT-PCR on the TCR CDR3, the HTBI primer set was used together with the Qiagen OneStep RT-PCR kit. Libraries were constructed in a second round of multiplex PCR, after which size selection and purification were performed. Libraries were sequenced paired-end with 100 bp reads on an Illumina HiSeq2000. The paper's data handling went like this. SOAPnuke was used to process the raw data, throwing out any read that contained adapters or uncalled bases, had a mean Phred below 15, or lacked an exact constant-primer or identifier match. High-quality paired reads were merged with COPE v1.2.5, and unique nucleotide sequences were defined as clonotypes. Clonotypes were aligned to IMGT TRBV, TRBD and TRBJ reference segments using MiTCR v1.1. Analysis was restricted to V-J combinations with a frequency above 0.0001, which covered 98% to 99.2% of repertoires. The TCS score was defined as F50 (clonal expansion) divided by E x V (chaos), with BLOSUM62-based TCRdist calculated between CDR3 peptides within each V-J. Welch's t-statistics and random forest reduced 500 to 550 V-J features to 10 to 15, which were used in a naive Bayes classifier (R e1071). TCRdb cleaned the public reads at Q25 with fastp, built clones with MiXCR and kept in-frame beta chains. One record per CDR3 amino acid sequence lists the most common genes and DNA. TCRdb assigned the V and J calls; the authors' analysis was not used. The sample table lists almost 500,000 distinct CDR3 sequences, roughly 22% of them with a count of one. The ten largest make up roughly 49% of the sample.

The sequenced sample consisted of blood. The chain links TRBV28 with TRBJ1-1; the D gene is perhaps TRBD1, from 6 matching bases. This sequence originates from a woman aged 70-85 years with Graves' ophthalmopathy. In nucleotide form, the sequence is TGTGCCAGCAGGGAACAGGGAGACTTGACTGAAGCTTTCTTT. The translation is CASREQGDLTEAFF.